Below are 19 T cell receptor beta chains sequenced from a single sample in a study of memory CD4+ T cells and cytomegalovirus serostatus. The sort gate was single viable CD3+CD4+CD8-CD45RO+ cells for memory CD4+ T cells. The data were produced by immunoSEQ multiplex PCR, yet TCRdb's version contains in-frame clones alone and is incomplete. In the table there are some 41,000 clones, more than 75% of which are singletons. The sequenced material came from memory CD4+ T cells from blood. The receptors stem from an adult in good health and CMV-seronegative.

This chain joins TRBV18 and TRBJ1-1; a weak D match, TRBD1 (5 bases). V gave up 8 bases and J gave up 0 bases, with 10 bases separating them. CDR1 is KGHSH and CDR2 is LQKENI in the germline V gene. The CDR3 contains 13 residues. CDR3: CASQQGVNTEAFF. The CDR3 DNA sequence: TGTGCCAGCCAGCAGGGCGTGAACACTGAAGCTTTCTTT.

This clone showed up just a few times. In nucleotides, the CDR3 is TGTGCCAGCAGCGAGGGCGCTAGGCCTGAAGCTTTCTTT. Amino acid sequence: CASSEGARPEAFF. V gene TRBV25-1 combines with J gene TRBJ1-1; no definite D call. Germline V gene sequence: CDR1 MGHDK, CDR2 SYGVNS. Between the trimmed V and J ends, which lost 6 bases and 6 bases, there was a span of 14 bases. The CDR3 covers 13 residues.

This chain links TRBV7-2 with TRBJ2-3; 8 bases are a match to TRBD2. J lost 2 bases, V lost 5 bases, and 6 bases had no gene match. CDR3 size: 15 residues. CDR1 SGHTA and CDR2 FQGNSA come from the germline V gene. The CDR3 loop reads CASSPKAGDTDTQYF. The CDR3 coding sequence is TGTGCCAGCAGCCCAAAAGCGGGGGACACAGATACGCAGTATTTT.

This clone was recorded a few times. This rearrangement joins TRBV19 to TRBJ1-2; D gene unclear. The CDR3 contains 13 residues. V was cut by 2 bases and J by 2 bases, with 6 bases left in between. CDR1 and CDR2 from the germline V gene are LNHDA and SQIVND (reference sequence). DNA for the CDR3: TGTGCCAGTAGTATAAGGCGGAACTATGGCTACACCTTC. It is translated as CASSIRRNYGYTF.

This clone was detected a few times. CDR3: CASSLTLGQGYEQYF. The CDR3 DNA reads as TGTGCCAGCAGCTTAACGTTGGGACAGGGCTACGAGCAGTACTTC. The chain links TRBV7-3 to TRBJ2-7; TRBD1 aligns across 9 bases. Per the germline V gene, CDR1 is SGHTA and CDR2 is FQGTGA. The CDR3 loop spans 15 amino acids. Unmatched junction bases numbered 3, after V lost 0 bases and J lost 3 bases.

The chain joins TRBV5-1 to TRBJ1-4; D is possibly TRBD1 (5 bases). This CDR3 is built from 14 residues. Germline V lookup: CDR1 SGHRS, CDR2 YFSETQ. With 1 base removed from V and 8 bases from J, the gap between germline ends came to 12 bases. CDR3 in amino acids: CASSLQGEGEKLFF. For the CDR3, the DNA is TGCGCCAGCAGCTTGCAGGGTGAAGGGGAAAAACTGTTTTTT.

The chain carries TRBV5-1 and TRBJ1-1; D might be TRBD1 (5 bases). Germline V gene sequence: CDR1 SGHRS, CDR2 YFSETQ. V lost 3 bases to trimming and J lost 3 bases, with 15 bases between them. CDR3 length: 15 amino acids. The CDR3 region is CASSSGGGLDTEAFF. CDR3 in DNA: TGCGCCAGCAGCTCCGGGGGAGGGTTGGACACTGAAGCTTTCTTT.

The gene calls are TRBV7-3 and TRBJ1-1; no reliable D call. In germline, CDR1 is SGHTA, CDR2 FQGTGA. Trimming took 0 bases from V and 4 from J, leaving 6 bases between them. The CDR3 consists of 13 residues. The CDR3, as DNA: TGTGCCAGCAGCTTAACAGGGCGCACTGAAGCTTTCTTT. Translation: CASSLTGRTEAFF. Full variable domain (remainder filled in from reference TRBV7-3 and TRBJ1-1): GAGVSQTPSNKVTEKGKYVELRCDPISGHTALYWYRQSLGQGPEFLIYFQGTGAADDSGLPNDRFFAVRPEGSVSTLKIQRTERGDSAVYLCASSLTGRTEAFFGQGTRLTVV.

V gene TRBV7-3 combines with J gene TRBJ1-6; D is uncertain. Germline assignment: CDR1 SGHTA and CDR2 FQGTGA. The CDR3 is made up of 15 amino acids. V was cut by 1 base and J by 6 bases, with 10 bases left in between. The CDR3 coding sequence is TGTGCCAGCAGCTTAATGGGCCAGCCTAATTCACCCCTCCACTTT. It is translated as CASSLMGQPNSPLHF. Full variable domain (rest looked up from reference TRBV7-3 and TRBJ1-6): GAGVSQTPSNKVTEKGKYVELRCDPISGHTALYWYRQSLGQGPEFLIYFQGTGAADDSGLPNDRFFAVRPEGSVSTLKIQRTERGDSAVYLCASSLMGQPNSPLHFGNGTRLTVT.

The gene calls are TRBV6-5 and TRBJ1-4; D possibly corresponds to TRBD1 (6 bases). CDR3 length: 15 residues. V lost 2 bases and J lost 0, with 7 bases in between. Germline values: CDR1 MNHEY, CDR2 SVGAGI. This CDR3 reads CASSYRTATNEKLFF. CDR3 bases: TGTGCCAGCAGTTACCGGACAGCAACTAATGAAAAACTGTTTTTT.

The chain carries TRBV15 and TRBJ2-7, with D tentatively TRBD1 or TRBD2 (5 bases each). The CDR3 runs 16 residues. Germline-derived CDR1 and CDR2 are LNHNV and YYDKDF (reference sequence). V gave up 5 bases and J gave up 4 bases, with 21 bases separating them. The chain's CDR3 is CATSPAGTAKTYEQYF. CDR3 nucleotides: TGTGCCACCAGCCCCGCCGGGACCGCGAAGACATACGAGCAGTACTTC.

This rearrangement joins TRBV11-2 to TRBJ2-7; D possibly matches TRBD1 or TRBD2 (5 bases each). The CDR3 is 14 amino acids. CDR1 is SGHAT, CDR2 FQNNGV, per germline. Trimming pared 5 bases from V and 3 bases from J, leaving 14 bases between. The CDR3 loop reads CASSPGHEGYEQYF. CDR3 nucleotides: TGTGCCAGCAGCCCAGGGCACGAGGGCTACGAGCAGTACTTC.

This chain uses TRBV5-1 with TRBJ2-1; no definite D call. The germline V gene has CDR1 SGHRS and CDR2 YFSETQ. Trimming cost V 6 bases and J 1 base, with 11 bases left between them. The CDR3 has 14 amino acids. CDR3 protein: CASTGDYSYNEQFF. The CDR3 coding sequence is TGCGCCAGCACTGGGGATTATTCCTACAATGAGCAGTTCTTC.

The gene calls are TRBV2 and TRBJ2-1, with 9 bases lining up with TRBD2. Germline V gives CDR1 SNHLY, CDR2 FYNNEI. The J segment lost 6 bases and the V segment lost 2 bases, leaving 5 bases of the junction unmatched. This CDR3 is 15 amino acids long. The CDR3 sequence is CASSERAGGLNEQFF. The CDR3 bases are TGTGCCAGCAGTGAACGAGCGGGGGGCCTCAATGAGCAGTTCTTC.

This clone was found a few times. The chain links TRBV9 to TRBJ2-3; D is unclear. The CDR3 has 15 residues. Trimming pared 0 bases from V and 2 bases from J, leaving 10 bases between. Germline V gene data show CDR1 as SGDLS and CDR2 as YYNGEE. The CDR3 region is CASSVAVGFTDTQYF. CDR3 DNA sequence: TGTGCCAGCAGCGTAGCGGTCGGTTTCACAGATACGCAGTATTTT.

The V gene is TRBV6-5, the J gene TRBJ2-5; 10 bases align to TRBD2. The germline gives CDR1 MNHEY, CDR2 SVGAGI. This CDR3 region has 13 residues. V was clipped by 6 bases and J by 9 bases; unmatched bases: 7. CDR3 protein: CASSRTSGRAQYF. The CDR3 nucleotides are TGTGCCAGCAGCCGGACTAGCGGTCGGGCCCAGTACTTC.

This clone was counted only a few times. Written as DNA, the CDR3 is TGTGCCTGGAGTGTACAATCAAACTATGGCTACACCTTC. Encoded protein: CAWSVQSNYGYTF. The chain combines TRBV30 with TRBJ1-2; D gene uncertain. Germline loops: CDR1 GTSNPN, CDR2 SVGIG (reference sequence). This CDR3 comprises 13 residues. V lost 0 bases, J lost 2 bases, and 7 bases lay in between. The entire variable domain, with the rest obtained from reference TRBV30 and TRBJ1-2, is as follows: SQTIHQWPATLVQPVGSPLSLECTVEGTSNPNLYWYRQAAGRGLQLLFYSVGIGQISSEVPQNLSASRPQDRQFILSSKKLLLSDSGFYLCAWSVQSNYGYTFGSGTRLTVV.

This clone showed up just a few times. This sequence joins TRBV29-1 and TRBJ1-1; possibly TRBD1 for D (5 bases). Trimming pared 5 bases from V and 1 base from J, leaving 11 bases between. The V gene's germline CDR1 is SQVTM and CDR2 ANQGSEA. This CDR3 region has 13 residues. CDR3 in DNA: TGCAGCGTTCTGGGGGGAGAGAACACTGAAGCTTTCTTT. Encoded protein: CSVLGGENTEAFF.

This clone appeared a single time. CDR3 in DNA: TGTGCCAGCAGTGACTGGCCGGACAAACACAATCAGCCCCAGCATTTT. It is translated as CASSDWPDKHNQPQHF. The rearrangement links TRBV6-4 to TRBJ1-5; TRBD1 is a possible D gene (5 bases). This CDR3 region has 16 residues. Deletions cut 1 base from V and 3 bases from J, with 13 bases between. Germline loops: CDR1 MRHNA, CDR2 SNTAGT.